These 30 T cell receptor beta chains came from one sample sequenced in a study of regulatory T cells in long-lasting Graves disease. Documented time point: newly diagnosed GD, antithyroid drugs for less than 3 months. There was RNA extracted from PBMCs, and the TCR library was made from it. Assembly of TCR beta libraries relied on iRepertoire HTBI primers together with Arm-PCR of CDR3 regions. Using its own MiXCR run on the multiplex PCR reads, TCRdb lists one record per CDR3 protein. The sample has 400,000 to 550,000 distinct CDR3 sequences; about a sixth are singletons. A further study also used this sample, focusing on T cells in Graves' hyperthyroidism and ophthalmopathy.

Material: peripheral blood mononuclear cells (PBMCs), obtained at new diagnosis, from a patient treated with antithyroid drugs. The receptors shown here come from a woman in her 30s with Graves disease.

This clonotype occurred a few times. The CDR3 DNA follows: TGTGCCAGTAGTATACGAAGTGCGGGTTATAGCAATCAGCCCCAGCATTTT. Protein sequence: CASSIRSAGYSNQPQHF. The gene calls are TRBV19 and TRBJ1-5, with D uncertain. The germline V gene has CDR1 LNHDA and CDR2 SQIVND (reference sequence). Between the trimmed V and J ends, which lost 2 bases and 0 bases, there was a span of 14 bases. CDR3 length: 17 amino acids.

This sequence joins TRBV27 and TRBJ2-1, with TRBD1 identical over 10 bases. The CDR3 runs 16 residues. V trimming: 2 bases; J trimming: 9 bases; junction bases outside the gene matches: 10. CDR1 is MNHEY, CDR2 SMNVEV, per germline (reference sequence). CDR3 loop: CASSLIVGQGSFEQFF. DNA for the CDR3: TGTGCCAGCAGTTTAATAGTGGGACAGGGGTCTTTTGAGCAGTTCTTC.

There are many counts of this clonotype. This CDR3 reads CSVGADRGPLAYGYTF. CDR3 DNA sequence: TGCAGCGTTGGGGCGGACAGGGGACCCTTAGCGTATGGCTACACCTTC. The chain uses TRBV29-1 and TRBJ1-2, with 9 bases lining up with TRBD1. CDR3 length equals 16 residues. V shed 4 bases, J shed 5 bases, and the junction held 14 bases outside the gene matches. Germline CDR1 SQVTM, CDR2 ANQGSEA.

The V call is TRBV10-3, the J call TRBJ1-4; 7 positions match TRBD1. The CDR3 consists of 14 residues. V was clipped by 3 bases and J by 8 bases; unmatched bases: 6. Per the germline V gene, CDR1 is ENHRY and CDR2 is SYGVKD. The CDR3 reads CAISEQGMGEKLFF. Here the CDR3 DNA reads TGTGCCATCAGTGAACAGGGGATGGGAGAAAAACTGTTTTTT.

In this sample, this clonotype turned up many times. CDR3 DNA sequence: TGTGCCAGCAGCCATGATTGGCGGGAGGGCCGGTTCGGGGAGACCCAGTACTTC. Translation gives CASSHDWREGRFGETQYF. The chain couples TRBV7-2 to TRBJ2-5, with 9 positions matching TRBD2. The J segment lost 5 bases and the V segment lost 5 bases, leaving 18 bases of the junction unmatched. The V gene's germline CDR1 is SGHTA and CDR2 FQGNSA. This CDR3 is built from 18 residues. The full variable domain, in which reference TRBV7-2 and TRBJ2-5 provide the parts outside the CDR3, is GAGVSQSPSNKVTEKGKDVELRCDPISGHTALYWYRQSLGQGLEFLIYFQGNSAPDKSGLPSDRFSAERTGGSVSTLTIQRTQQEDSAVYLCASSHDWREGRFGETQYFGPGTRLLVL.

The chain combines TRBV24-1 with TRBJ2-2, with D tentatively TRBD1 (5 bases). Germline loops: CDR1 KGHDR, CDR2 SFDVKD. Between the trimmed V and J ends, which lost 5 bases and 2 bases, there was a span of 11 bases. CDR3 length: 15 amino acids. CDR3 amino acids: CATSVTGKNTGELFF. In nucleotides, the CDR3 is TGTGCCACCAGTGTCACAGGAAAAAACACCGGGGAGCTGTTTTTT.

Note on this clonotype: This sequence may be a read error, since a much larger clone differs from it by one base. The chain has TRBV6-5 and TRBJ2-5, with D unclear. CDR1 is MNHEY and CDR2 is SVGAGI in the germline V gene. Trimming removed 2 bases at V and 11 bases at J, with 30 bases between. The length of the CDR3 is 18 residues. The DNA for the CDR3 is TGTGCCAGCAGTTACCTGGCCTCTAGGGCCCCATCCTACAATGAGCAGTACTTC. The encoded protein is CASSYLASRAPSYNEQYF.

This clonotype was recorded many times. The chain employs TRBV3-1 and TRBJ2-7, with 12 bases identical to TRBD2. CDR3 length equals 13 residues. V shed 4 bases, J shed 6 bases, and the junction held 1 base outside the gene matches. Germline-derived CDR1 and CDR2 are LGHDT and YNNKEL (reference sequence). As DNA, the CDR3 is TGTGCCAGCAGCCGGACTAGCGGGATCGAGCAGTACTTC. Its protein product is CASSRTSGIEQYF.

CDR3 sequence: CSARDQAWSYNEQFF. The CDR3 nucleotides are TGCAGTGCTAGAGATCAAGCGTGGTCCTACAATGAGCAGTTCTTC. The chain joins TRBV20-1 to TRBJ2-1; D is ambiguous. CDR3 length: 15 residues. V was shortened by 0 bases and J by 1 base, with 10 bases between the two germline ends. Germline V gene data show CDR1 as DFQATT and CDR2 as SNEGSKA (reference sequence).

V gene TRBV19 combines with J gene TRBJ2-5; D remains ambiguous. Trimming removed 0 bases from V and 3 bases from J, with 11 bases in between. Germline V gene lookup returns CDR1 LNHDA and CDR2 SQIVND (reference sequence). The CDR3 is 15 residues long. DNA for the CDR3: TGTGCCAGTAGTATAGATCAGGACGGCAAAGAGACCCAGTACTTC. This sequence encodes CASSIDQDGKETQYF.

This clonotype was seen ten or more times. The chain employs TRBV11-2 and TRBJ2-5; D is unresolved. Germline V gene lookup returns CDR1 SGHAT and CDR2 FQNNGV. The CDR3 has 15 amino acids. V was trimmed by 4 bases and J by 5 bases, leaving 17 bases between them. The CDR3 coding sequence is TGTGCCAGCAGCTCATCCCGACGGAGTTGGGAGACCCAGTACTTC. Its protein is CASSSSRRSWETQYF.

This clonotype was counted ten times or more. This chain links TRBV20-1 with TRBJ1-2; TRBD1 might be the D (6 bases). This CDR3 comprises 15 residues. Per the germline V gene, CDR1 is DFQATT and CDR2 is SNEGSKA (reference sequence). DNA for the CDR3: TGCAGCACCCTAAATGCACAGGGAACTCCTAGCGGCTACACCTTC. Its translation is CSTLNAQGTPSGYTF.

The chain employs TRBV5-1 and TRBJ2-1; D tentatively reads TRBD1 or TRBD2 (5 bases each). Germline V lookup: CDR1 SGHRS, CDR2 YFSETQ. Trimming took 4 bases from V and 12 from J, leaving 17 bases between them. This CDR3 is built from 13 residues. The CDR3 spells CASSPVNGAGQFF. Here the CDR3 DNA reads TGCGCCAGCAGCCCAGTTAACGGGGCCGGGCAGTTCTTC.

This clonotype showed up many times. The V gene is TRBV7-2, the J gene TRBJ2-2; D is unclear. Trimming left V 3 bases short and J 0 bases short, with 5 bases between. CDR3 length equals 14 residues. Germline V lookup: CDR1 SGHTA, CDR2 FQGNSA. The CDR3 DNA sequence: TGTGCCAGCAGCTTGATATCGAACACCGGGGAGCTGTTTTTT. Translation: CASSLISNTGELFF.

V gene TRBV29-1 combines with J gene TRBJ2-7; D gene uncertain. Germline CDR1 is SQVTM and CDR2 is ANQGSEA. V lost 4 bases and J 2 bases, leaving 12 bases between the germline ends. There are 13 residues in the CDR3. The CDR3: CSVGPDGTYEQYF. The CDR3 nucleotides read TGCAGCGTTGGGCCGGATGGGACCTACGAGCAGTACTTC.

Here the CDR3 DNA reads TGTGCCAGCAGCCAAGATCAAAGTCCATTCTATGGCTACACCTTC. Encoded protein: CASSQDQSPFYGYTF. The rearrangement joins TRBV4-2 to TRBJ1-2; D uncertain. Trimming pared 0 bases from V and 4 bases from J, leaving 12 bases between. The germline gives CDR1 LGHNA, CDR2 YNFKEQ. This CDR3 is built from 15 residues.

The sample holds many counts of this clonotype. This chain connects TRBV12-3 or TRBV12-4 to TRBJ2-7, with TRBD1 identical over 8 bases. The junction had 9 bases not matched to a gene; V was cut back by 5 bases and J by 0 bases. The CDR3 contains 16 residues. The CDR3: CASSGGQDWSSYEQYF. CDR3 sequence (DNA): TGTGCCAGCAGTGGGGGACAGGATTGGAGCTCCTACGAGCAGTACTTC.

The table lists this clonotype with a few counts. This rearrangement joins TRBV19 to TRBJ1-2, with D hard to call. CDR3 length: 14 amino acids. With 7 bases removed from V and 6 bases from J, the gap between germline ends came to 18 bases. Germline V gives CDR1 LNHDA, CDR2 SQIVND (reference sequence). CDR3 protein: CASNLYGGMDGYTF. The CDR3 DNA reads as TGTGCCAGTAACCTCTACGGCGGTATGGATGGCTACACCTTC.

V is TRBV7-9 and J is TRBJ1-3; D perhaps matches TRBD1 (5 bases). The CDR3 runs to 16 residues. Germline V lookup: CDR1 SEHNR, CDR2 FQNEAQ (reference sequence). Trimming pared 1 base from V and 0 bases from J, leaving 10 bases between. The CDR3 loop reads CASSLGPGPSGNTIYF. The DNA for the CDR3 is TGTGCCAGCAGCTTAGGTCCGGGACCCTCTGGAAACACCATATATTTT.

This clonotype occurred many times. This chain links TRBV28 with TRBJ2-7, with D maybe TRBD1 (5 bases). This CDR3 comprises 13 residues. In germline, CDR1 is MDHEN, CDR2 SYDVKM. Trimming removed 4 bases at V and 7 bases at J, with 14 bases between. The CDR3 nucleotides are TGTGCCAGCAGTTGGGGCAGCCGTGGGGAGCAGTACTTC. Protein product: CASSWGSRGEQYF. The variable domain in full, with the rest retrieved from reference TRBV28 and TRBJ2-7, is DVKVTQSSRYLVKRTGEKVFLECVQDMDHENMFWYRQDPGLGLRLIYFSYDVKMKEKGDIPEGYSVSREKKERFSLILESASTNQTSMYLCASSWGSRGEQYFGPGTRLTVT.

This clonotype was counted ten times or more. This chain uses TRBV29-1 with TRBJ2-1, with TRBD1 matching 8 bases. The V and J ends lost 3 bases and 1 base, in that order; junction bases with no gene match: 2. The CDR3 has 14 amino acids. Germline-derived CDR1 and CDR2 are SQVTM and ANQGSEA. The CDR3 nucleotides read TGCAGCGTTGACGGGACAGGTTCCTACAATGAGCAGTTCTTC. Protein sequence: CSVDGTGSYNEQFF.

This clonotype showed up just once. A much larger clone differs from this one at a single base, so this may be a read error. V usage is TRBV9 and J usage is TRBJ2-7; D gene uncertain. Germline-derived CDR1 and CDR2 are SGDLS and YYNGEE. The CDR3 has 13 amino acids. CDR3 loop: CASGVVKGSEQYF. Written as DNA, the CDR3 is TGTGCCAGCGGCGTAGTAAAGGGTAGCGAGCAGTACTTC. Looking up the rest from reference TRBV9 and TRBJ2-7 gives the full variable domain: DSGVTQTPKHLITATGQRVTLRCSPRSGDLSVYWYQQSLDQGLQFLIQYYNGEERAKGNILERFSAQQFPDLHSELNLSSLELGDSALYFCASGVVKGSEQYFGPGTRLTVT.

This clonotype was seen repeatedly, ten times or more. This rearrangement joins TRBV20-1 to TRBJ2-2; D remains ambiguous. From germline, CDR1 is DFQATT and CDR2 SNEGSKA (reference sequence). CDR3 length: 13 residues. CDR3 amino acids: CAIYLANTGELFF. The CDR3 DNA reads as TGCGCCATTTACCTCGCGAACACCGGGGAGCTGTTTTTT.

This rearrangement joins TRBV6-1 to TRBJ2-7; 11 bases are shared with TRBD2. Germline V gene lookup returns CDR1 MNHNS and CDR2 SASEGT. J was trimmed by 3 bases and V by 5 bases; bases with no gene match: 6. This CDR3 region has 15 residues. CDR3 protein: CASSSTGLADYEQYF. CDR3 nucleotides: TGTGCCAGCAGTAGCACGGGACTAGCGGACTACGAGCAGTACTTC.

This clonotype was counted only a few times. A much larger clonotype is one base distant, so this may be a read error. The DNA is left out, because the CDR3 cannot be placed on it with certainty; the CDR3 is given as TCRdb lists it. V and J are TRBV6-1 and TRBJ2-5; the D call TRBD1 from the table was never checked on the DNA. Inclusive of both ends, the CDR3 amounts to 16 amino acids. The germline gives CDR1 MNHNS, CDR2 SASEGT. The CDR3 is CASSPWGRGTYNEQLF.

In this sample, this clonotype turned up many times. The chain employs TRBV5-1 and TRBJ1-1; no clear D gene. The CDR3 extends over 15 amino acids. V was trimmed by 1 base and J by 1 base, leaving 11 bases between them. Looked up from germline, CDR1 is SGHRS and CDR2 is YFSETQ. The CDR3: CASSLSGGWNTEAFF. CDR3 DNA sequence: TGCGCCAGCAGCTTGTCTGGTGGGTGGAACACTGAAGCTTTCTTT.

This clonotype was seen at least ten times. The CDR3 bases are TGTGCCAGCAGCCTCCTGGGACAGGGCTACGAGCAGTACTTC. It specifies CASSLLGQGYEQYF. The V gene is TRBV28, the J gene TRBJ2-7; 9 bases align to TRBD1. The CDR3 contains 14 residues. The ends lost 6 bases at V and 3 bases at J; junction bases unmatched: 6. Germline CDR1 reads MDHEN; CDR2 reads SYDVKM.

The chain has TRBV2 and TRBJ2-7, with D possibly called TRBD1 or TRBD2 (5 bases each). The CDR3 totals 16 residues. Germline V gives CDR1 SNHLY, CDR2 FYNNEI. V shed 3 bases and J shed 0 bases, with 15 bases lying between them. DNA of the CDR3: TGTGCCAGCAGTGACTTTAAGCTGGGGACCTCCTACGAGCAGTACTTC. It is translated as CASSDFKLGTSYEQYF.

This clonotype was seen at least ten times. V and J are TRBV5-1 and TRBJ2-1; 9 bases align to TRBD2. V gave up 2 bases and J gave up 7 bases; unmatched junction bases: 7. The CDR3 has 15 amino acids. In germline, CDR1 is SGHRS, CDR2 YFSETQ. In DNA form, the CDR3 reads TGCGCCAGCAGCTTCTTAGCGGGAGAAGGTAATGAGCAGTTCTTC. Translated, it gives CASSFLAGEGNEQFF.

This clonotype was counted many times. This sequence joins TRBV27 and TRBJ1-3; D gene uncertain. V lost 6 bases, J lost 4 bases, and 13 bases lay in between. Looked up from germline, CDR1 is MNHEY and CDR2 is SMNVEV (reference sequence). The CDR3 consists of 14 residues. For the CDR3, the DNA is TGTGCCAGCAGCCGAAGAGGTCTAGGAAACACCATATATTTT. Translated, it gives CASSRRGLGNTIYF.